This T cell receptor beta chain is drawn from a study of blood T cells in healthy people across ages. Then a second PCR, running roughly 7 to 11 cycles, was carried out with a sample-barcoded 5' primer and a J-beta primer mix. TCRdb ran MiXCR on the 5' RACE reads and lists one entry per CDR3 protein. The repertoire consists of about 1 million distinct CDR3 sequences, with more than 35% occurring once and the leading ten covering about 19%. This clonotype appeared a few times. This CDR3 is built from 12 residues. The V gene lost 7 bases and the J gene lost 1 base, with 4 bases spanning the gap. Germline values: CDR1 MNHEY, CDR2 SMNVEV (reference sequence).

This TCR was recovered from a woman in her fifties or sixties in good health. Sequencing was performed on blood. The chain is built from TRBV27 and TRBJ2-2; D unclear. The CDR3, as DNA: TGTGCCAGCAAGATGAACACCGGGGAGCTGTTTTTT. Translating gives CASKMNTGELFF.